This TCR beta chain was sequenced for a study of technical replicates of blood from several donors. TCRdb's copy holds only in-frame clones and misses some; the assay was immunoSEQ multiplex PCR. This sample has approximately 64,000 clones, with 70% to 90% found just once. Germline V gene sequence: CDR1 LNHDA, CDR2 SQIVND (reference sequence). V lost 6 bases to trimming and J lost 0 bases, with 20 bases between them. This CDR3 is built from 17 residues. The sequence came from a human donor in good health. Some clones in this sample may be carry-over from other donors' samples. Sequenced input: PBMCs. The chain links TRBV19 to TRBJ1-1; weak D call: TRBD1 (5 bases). The CDR3: CASSPGGGSRMNTEAFF. DNA for the CDR3: TGTGCCAGTAGCCCCGGGGGGGGATCGCGTATGAACACTGAAGCTTTCTTT.